The present T cell receptor (beta chain) was sequenced within a study of CD8 T cells in Susac syndrome. A word on this clonotype: Its antigen remains unknown.

RNA totalling roughly 0.45 to 1 ug underwent reverse transcription with random hexamers. MiXCR, applied by TCRdb to the immunoSEQ multiplex PCR reads, yields one record per CDR3 protein. In the table there are about 120,000 distinct CDR3 sequences, around 94% of which are singletons. While CD8+ and CD4+ T cells were isolated negatively, TEMRA cells were enriched by FACS. Study results and caveats: In total CD8+ repertoires, more than 15 Susac-specific public clones were found, and four to six in CD8+ TEMRA repertoires. Individuals included in the TCR sequencing and HLA analysis were acknowledged by the study to be relatively few in number.

The V and J ends lost 3 bases and 6 bases respectively, with 15 bases between them. Germline loops: CDR1 SGHVS, CDR2 FQNEAQ. CDR3 length: 14 amino acids. The TCR comes from a human donor with Susac syndrome. The chain recombines TRBV7-8 with TRBJ2-7; a possible D gene is TRBD1 (6 bases). The sample taken for sequencing was CD8+ T cells from PBMCs. This chain's CDR3 is CASSFANRVGEQYF. The CDR3 coding sequence is TGTGCCAGCAGCTTCGCCAACAGGGTAGGCGAGCAGTACTTC.